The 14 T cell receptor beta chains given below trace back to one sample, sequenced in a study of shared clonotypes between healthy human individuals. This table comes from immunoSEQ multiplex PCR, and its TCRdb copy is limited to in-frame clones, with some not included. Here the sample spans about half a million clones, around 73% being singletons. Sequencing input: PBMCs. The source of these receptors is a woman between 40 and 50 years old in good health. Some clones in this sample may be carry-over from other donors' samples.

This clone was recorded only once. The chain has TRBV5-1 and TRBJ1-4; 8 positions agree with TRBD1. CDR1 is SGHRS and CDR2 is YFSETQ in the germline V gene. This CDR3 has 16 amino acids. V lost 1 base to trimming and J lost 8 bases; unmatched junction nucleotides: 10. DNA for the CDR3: TGCGCCAGCAGCTTGTTGGCCCGGACAGGGAGAGAAAAACTGTTTTTT. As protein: CASSLLARTGREKLFF.

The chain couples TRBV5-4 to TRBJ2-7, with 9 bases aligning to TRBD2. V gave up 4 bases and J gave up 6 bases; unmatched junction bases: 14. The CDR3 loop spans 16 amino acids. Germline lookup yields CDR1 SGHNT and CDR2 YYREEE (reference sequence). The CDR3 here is CASSPRAGGPSGEQYF. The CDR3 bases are TGTGCCAGCAGCCCCCGGGCGGGAGGGCCGTCAGGCGAGCAGTACTTC.

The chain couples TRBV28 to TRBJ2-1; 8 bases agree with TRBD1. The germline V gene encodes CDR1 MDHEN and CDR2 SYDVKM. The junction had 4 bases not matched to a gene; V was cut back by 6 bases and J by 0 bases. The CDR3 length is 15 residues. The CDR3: CASRGGQDSYNEQFF. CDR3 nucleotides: TGTGCCAGCAGGGGGGGACAGGACTCCTACAATGAGCAGTTCTTC.

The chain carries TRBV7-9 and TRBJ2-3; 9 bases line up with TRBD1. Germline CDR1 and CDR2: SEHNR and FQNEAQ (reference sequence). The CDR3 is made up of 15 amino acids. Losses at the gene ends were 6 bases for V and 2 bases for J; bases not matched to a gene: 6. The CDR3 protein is CASRHRDRATDTQYF. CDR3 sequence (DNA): TGTGCCAGCAGACACCGGGACAGGGCCACAGATACGCAGTATTTT.

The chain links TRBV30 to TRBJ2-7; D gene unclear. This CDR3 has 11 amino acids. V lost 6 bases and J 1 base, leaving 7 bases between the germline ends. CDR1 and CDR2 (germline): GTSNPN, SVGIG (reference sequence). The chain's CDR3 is CACLGSYEQYF. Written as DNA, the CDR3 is TGTGCCTGTTTGGGTTCCTACGAGCAGTACTTC.

CDR3 in amino acids: CASSPPGGSSTDTQYF. CDR3 coding DNA: TGTGCCAGCAGCCCCCCCGGCGGGAGCAGTACAGATACGCAGTATTTT. V is TRBV7-9 and J is TRBJ2-3, with 7 bases that match TRBD2. This CDR3 is 16 amino acids long. The V gene end was trimmed by 5 bases and the J gene end by 3 bases; junction bases not matched to a gene: 11. Germline assignment: CDR1 SEHNR and CDR2 FQNEAQ (reference sequence).

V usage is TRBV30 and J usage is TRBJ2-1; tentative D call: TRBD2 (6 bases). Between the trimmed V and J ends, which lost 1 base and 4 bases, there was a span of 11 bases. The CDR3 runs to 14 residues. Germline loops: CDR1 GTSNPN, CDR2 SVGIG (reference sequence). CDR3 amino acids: CAWSERLGYNEQFF. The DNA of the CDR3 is TGTGCCTGGAGTGAGCGACTAGGGTACAATGAGCAGTTCTTC.

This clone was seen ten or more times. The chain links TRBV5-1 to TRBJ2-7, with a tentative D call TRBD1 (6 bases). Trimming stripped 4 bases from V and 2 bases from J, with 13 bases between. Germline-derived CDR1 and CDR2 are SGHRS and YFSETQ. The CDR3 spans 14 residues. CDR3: CASSQGTVTYEQYF. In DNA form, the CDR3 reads TGCGCCAGCAGCCAGGGGACCGTCACCTACGAGCAGTACTTC.

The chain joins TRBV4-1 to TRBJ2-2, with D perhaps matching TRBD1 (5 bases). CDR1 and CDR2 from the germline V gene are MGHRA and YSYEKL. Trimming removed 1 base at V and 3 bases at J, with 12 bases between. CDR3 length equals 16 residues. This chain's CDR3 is CASSQGGGPHTGELFF. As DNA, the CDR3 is TGCGCCAGCAGCCAAGGGGGCGGACCACACACCGGGGAGCTGTTTTTT.

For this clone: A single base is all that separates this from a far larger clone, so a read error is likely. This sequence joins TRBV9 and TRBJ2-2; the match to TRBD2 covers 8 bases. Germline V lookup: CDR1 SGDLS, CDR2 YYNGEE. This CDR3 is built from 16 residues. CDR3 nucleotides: TGTGCCAGCAACGTAACCGGGGGGGCGAACACCGGGGAGCTGTTTTTT. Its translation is CASNVTGGANTGELFF.

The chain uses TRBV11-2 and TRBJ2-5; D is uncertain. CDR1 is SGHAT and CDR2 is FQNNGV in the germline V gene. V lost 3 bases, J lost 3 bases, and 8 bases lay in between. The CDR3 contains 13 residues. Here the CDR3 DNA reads TGTGCCAGCAGCTTCGCCGGCGAAGAGACCCAGTACTTC. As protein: CASSFAGEETQYF.

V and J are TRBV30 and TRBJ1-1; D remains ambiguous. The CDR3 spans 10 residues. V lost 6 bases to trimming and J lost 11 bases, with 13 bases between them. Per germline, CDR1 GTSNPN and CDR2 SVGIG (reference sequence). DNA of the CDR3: TGTGCCTGTCGAAGCGGCAGGGCTTTCTTT. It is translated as CACRSGRAFF.

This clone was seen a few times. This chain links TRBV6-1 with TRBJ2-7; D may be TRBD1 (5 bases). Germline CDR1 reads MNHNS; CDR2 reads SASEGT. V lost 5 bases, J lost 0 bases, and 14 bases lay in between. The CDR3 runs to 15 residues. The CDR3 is CASSPQQVLSYEQYF. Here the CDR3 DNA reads TGTGCCAGCAGTCCCCAACAGGTCCTCTCCTACGAGCAGTACTTC.

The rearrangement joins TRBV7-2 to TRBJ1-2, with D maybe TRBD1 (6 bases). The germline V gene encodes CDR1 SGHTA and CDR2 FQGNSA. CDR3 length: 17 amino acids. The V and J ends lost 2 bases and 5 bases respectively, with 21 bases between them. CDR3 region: CASSLPFEAGALYGYTF. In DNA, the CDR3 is TGTGCCAGCAGCTTACCCTTCGAGGCAGGGGCCCTTTATGGCTACACCTTC.